One T cell receptor beta chain is described in this entry. Its antigen is currently unknown. This entry is derived from a study of OX40 agonist ivuxolimab in advanced cancers. Across the study: Every 2 weeks, patients received ivuxolimab intravenously, dosed at 0.01 to 10 mg/kg.

Study-level results: Nonresponders, in some cases, also had low normalized T-cell clonal expansion. More expanded clones were seen, on average, in CD8+ T cells than in CD4+.

V was pared by 0 bases and J by 5 bases, with 16 bases between. CDR3 length: 17 residues. The V gene's germline CDR1 is LGHNA and CDR2 YNFKEQ. Patients were ruled out by autoimmune disease history or systemic immunosuppression. Profiled with immunoSEQ multiplex PCR; TCRdb holds only in-frame clones, not every one. The repertoire holds roughly 56,000 clones, with 86% as singletons. The V and J genes are TRBV4-2 and TRBJ2-2; the D gene is possibly TRBD2 (5 bases). The source material was CD4+ or CD8+ T cells sorted from blood, sampled in a trial of the OX40 agonist ivuxolimab. This TCR was sampled from an adult with an advanced solid tumor such as melanoma, head and neck, liver or kidney cancer. The CDR3 reads CASSQDFGRGQTGELFF. CDR3 in DNA: TGTGCCAGCAGCCAAGATTTCGGTCGAGGGCAAACCGGGGAGCTGTTTTTT.